A single sample gave rise to the 21 T cell receptor beta chains below, sequenced in a study of shared clonotypes between healthy human individuals. Data came from immunoSEQ multiplex PCR; TCRdb stores just in-frame clones and leaves some out. The table shows nearly 2 million clones, with 85% to 95% occurring only once. CD45RO-negative cells were positively selected for CCR7, leaving out terminally differentiated effector memory CD45RA+ cells. The sample taken for sequencing was naive CD8+ T cells sorted from blood. Receptors originate from a man aged 18 to 30 in good health.

In this sample, this clone turned up once. CDR3 nucleotide sequence: TGTGCCAGCAGTCCTATCGGACAGACTAATGAAAAACTGTTTTTT. Amino acid sequence: CASSPIGQTNEKLFF. The chain carries TRBV27 and TRBJ1-4; D perhaps matches TRBD1 (6 bases). Germline V lookup: CDR1 MNHEY, CDR2 SMNVEV (reference sequence). This CDR3 has 15 residues. V lost 5 bases and J 2 bases, leaving 12 bases between the germline ends.

This chain links TRBV7-2 with TRBJ2-7; the D gene is possibly TRBD1 (5 bases). The germline V gene has CDR1 SGHTA and CDR2 FQGNSA. This CDR3 has 15 residues. Trimming shortened V by 4 bases and J by 2 bases, and 15 bases separated the two germline ends. CDR3: CASSYYQGYPYEQYF. CDR3 DNA sequence: TGTGCCAGCAGCTATTATCAGGGTTACCCCTACGAGCAGTACTTC.

The chain joins TRBV2 to TRBJ2-3; D is uncertain. This CDR3 has 13 residues. Between the trimmed V and J ends, which lost 7 bases and 2 bases, there was a span of 10 bases. Germline CDR1 and CDR2: SNHLY and FYNNEI. For the CDR3, the DNA is TGTGCCAGCAAGGCGGTGTTCACAGATACGCAGTATTTT. This sequence encodes CASKAVFTDTQYF. Complete variable domain (other parts from reference TRBV2 and TRBJ2-3): EPEVTQTPSHQVTQMGQEVILRCVPISNHLYFYWYRQILGQKVEFLVSFYNNEISEKSEIFDDQFSVERPDGSNFTLKIRSTKLEDSAMYFCASKAVFTDTQYFGPGTRLTVL.

This chain joins TRBV29-1 and TRBJ2-3, with D hard to call. Trimming took off 0 bases at V and 4 bases at J, with 8 bases between the two ends. The CDR3 is made up of 13 amino acids. In germline, CDR1 is SQVTM, CDR2 ANQGSEA. The CDR3 loop reads CSVEDGSPDTQYF. The CDR3 bases are TGCAGCGTTGAAGATGGGTCCCCAGATACGCAGTATTTT.

As for this clone: The sample carries other DNA sequences with the same CDR3. The chain couples TRBV11-3 to TRBJ2-2; the D is unclear. Germline lookup yields CDR1 SGHNT and CDR2 YENEEA. The CDR3 extends over 12 amino acids. Between the trimmed V and J ends, which lost 5 bases and 3 bases, there was a span of 4 bases. DNA for the CDR3: TGTGCCAGCAGCCTTTACACCGGGGAGCTGTTTTTT. It specifies CASSLYTGELFF.

This clone has just one count. V usage is TRBV5-6 and J usage is TRBJ1-2; 11 bases are a match to TRBD1. V lost 4 bases, J lost 7 bases, and 3 bases stayed unmatched. Germline assignment: CDR1 SGHDT and CDR2 YYEEEE. The CDR3 spans 13 residues. The CDR3 here is CASSPDRGPGYTF. CDR3 nucleotide sequence: TGTGCCAGCAGCCCGGACAGGGGGCCTGGCTACACCTTC.

CDR3 DNA sequence: TGTGCCAGCAGGGTCCCCACAGGGGTAACCGAGCAGTACTTC. It specifies CASRVPTGVTEQYF. The rearrangement uses TRBV2 and TRBJ2-7, with 7 bases lining up with TRBD1. Germline V gives CDR1 SNHLY, CDR2 FYNNEI. The CDR3 totals 14 residues. Unmatched junction bases numbered 11, after V lost 6 bases and J lost 6 bases.

In its sample, this clone was seen a few times. The rearrangement uses TRBV5-6 and TRBJ1-1; D is uncertain. Germline V gene data show CDR1 as SGHDT and CDR2 as YYEEEE. Trimming took 4 bases from V and 3 from J, leaving 10 bases between them. There are 13 residues in the CDR3. The chain's CDR3 is CASSLSRDTEAFF. CDR3 nucleotide sequence: TGTGCCAGCAGCCTTTCCCGGGACACTGAAGCTTTCTTT.

This sequence joins TRBV2 and TRBJ2-3, with D possibly being TRBD2 (6 bases). CDR1 and CDR2 (germline): SNHLY, FYNNEI. V gave up 3 bases and J gave up 7 bases, with 23 bases separating them. This CDR3 region has 17 residues. The CDR3 is CASSDILGTEGSYTQYF. The CDR3, as DNA: TGTGCCAGCAGTGATATACTCGGGACGGAGGGAAGTTATACGCAGTATTTT.

The genes are TRBV19 and TRBJ1-1; D is ambiguous. Germline CDR1 LNHDA, CDR2 SQIVND (reference sequence). Trimming cost V 3 bases and J 3 bases, with 5 bases left between them. The CDR3 has 12 amino acids. The CDR3 bases are TGTGCCAGTAGTATGGAACACACTGAAGCTTTCTTT. As protein: CASSMEHTEAFF.

The chain couples TRBV7-9 to TRBJ1-1, with D perhaps TRBD1 (5 bases). Between the trimmed V and J ends, which lost 5 bases and 3 bases, there was a span of 13 bases. The CDR3 is 14 amino acids. Germline V lookup: CDR1 SEHNR, CDR2 FQNEAQ (reference sequence). The CDR3 loop reads CASSLQGSHTEAFF. The CDR3 coding sequence is TGTGCCAGCAGCCTGCAGGGTTCGCACACTGAAGCTTTCTTT. Combining the CDR3 with reference TRBV7-9 and TRBJ1-1 gives the whole variable domain DTGVSQNPRHKITKRGQNVTFRCDPISEHNRLYWYRQTLGQGPEFLTYFQNEAQLEKSRLLSDRFSAERPKGSFSTLEIQRTEQGDSAMYLCASSLQGSHTEAFFGQGTRLTVV.

This chain links TRBV4-3 with TRBJ2-3; TRBD2 matches 14 bases. The ends lost 4 bases at V and 4 bases at J; junction bases unmatched: 7. The CDR3 runs 17 residues. Per the germline V gene, CDR1 is LGHNA and CDR2 is YSLEER. Here the CDR3 reads CASSRLGTSGSPDTQYF. The DNA of the CDR3 is TGCGCCAGCAGCCGACTAGGGACTAGCGGGAGCCCAGATACGCAGTATTTT.

The V call is TRBV13, the J call TRBJ1-6; D not resolved. V dropped 6 bases and J dropped 7 bases, with 10 bases sitting between them. CDR3 length: 13 amino acids. Germline V CDR1 and CDR2: PRHDT, FYEKMQ (reference sequence). The CDR3 region is CASSSTENSPLHF. The CDR3 bases are TGTGCCAGCAGTTCCACCGAAAATTCACCCCTCCACTTT.

This chain connects TRBV27 to TRBJ1-5; a possible D gene is TRBD1 (5 bases). V dropped 8 bases and J dropped 3 bases, with 14 bases sitting between them. This CDR3 comprises 14 residues. Germline CDR1 MNHEY, CDR2 SMNVEV (reference sequence). This CDR3 reads CASRLGGPNQPQHF. DNA for the CDR3: TGTGCCAGCCGGCTGGGGGGACCCAATCAGCCCCAGCATTTT.

The V call is TRBV28, the J call TRBJ1-2; D gene unclear. The V end was cut by 6 bases, the J end by 6 bases, with 17 bases between. This CDR3 comprises 14 residues. Germline CDR1 and CDR2: MDHEN and SYDVKM. The CDR3 coding sequence is TGTGCCAGCAGCGGCACTTTGAGGGCGGATGGCTACACCTTC. Amino acids: CASSGTLRADGYTF.

With regard to this clone: Other DNA sequences within the sample encode an identical CDR3. The chain employs TRBV27 and TRBJ2-7, with D possibly matching TRBD1 (6 bases). V lost 4 bases and J lost 6, with 7 bases in between. This CDR3 region has 11 residues. Germline V CDR1 and CDR2: MNHEY, SMNVEV (reference sequence). The DNA of the CDR3 is TGTGCCAGCAGTTACAGGGCCGAGCAGTACTTC. It is translated as CASSYRAEQYF.

The chain recombines TRBV9 with TRBJ2-5; D is unclear. Between the trimmed V and J ends, which lost 4 bases and 2 bases, there was a span of 12 bases. This CDR3 spans 14 amino acids. Germline V gives CDR1 SGDLS, CDR2 YYNGEE. This CDR3 is CASSNGFSQETQYF. CDR3 nucleotides: TGTGCCAGCAGCAACGGCTTTTCTCAAGAGACCCAGTACTTC.

The gene calls are TRBV5-8 and TRBJ2-7; D possibly corresponds to TRBD1 (7 bases). The length of the CDR3 is 16 residues. The germline V and J ends were trimmed by 0 bases and 2 bases, with 15 bases remaining between them. The germline gives CDR1 SGHTS, CDR2 YDEGEE. CDR3 residues: CASSLGGDSPPYEQYF. The CDR3 DNA reads as TGTGCCAGCAGCTTGGGGGGGGACAGCCCTCCCTACGAGCAGTACTTC.

V gene TRBV19 combines with J gene TRBJ1-6; the match to TRBD1 covers 8 bases. The CDR3 contains 14 residues. The germline V gene has CDR1 LNHDA and CDR2 SQIVND (reference sequence). Germline trimming cut 10 bases from V and 9 bases from J; bases unmatched to any gene: 11. The CDR3 sequence: CATLPRQGASPLHF. Written as DNA, the CDR3 is TGTGCCACCCTCCCCCGGCAGGGGGCTTCACCCCTCCACTTT.

The V call is TRBV9, the J call TRBJ2-2; D is tentatively TRBD1 or TRBD2 (6 bases each). V lost 0 bases to trimming and J lost 3 bases, with 15 bases between them. CDR3 size: 17 residues. Germline CDR1 is SGDLS and CDR2 is YYNGEE. CDR3 in amino acids: CASSVAPGARDTGELFF. CDR3 DNA: TGTGCCAGCAGCGTAGCTCCGGGGGCTAGGGACACCGGGGAGCTGTTTTTT. Full variable domain (remainder filled in from reference TRBV9 and TRBJ2-2): DSGVTQTPKHLITATGQRVTLRCSPRSGDLSVYWYQQSLDQGLQFLIQYYNGEERAKGNILERFSAQQFPDLHSELNLSSLELGDSALYFCASSVAPGARDTGELFFGEGSRLTVL.

V usage is TRBV4-3 and J usage is TRBJ2-7; TRBD1 matches 8 bases. Losses at the gene ends were 1 base for V and 6 bases for J; bases not matched to a gene: 11. The CDR3 runs 16 residues. The germline V gene has CDR1 LGHNA and CDR2 YSLEER. CDR3 sequence reads: CASSQVVGTGGGEQYF. For the CDR3, the DNA is TGCGCCAGCAGCCAAGTTGTCGGGACAGGCGGAGGCGAGCAGTACTTC.